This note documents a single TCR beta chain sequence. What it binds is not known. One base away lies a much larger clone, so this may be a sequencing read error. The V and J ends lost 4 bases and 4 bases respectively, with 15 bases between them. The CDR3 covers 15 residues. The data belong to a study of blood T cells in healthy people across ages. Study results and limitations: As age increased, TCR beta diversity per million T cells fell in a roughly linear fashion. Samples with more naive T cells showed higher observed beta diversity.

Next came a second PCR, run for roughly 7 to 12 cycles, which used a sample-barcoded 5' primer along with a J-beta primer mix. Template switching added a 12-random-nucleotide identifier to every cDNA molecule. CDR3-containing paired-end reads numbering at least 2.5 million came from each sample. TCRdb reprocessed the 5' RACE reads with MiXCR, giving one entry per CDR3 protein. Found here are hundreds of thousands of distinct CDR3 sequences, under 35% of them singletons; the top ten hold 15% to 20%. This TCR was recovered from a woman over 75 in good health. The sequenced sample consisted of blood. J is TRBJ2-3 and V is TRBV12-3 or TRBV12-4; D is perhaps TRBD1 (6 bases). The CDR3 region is CASSSFGQSADTQYF. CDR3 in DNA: TGTGCCAGCAGTTCATTTGGACAGAGCGCAGATACGCAGTATTTT.